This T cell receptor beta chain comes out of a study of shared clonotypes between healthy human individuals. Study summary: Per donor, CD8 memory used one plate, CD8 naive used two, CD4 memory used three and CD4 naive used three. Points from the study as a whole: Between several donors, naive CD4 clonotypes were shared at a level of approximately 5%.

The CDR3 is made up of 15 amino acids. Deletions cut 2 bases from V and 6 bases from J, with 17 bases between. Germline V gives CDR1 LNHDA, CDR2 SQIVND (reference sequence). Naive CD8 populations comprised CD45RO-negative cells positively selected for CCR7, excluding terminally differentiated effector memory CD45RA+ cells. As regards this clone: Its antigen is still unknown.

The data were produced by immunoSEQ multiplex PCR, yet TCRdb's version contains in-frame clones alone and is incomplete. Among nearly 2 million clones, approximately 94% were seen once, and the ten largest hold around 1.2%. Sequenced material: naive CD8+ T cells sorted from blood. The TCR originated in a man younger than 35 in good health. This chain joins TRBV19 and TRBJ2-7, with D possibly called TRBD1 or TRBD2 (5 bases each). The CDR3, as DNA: TGTGCCAGTAGTATACGGCGGAGTGAGAGGGGCGAGCAGTACTTC. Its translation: CASSIRRSERGEQYF.